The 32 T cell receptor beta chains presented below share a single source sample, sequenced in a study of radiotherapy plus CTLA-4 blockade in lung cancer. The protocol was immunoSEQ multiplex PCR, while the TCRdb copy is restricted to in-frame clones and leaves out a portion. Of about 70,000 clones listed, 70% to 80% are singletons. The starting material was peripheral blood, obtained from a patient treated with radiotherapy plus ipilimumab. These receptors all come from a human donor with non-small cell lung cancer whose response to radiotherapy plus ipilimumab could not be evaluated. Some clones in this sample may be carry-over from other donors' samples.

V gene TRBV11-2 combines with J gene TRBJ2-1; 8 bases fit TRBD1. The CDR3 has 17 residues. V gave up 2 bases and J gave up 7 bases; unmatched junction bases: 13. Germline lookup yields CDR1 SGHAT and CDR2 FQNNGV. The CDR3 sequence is CASSLTPRQGAWNEQFF. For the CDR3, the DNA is TGTGCCAGCAGCTTAACCCCCCGGCAGGGGGCTTGGAATGAGCAGTTCTTC.

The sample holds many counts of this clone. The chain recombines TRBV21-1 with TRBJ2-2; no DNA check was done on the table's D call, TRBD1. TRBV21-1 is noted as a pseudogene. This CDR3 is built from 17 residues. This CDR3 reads CASSGEPRDSQTGELFF. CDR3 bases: TGTGCCAGCAGCGGGGAACCCCGGGACAGTCAAACCGGGGAGCTGTTTTTT.

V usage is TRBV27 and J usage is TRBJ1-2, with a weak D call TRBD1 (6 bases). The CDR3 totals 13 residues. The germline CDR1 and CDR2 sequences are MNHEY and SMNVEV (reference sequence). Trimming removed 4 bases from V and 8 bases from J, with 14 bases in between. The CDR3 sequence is CASSWAQGGGYTF. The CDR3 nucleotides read TGTGCCAGCAGTTGGGCACAGGGCGGGGGCTACACCTTC.

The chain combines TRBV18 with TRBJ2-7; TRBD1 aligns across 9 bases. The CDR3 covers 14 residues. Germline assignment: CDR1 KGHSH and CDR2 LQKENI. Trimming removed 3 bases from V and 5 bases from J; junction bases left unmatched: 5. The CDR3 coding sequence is TGTGCCAGCTCACCTCCGGGACAGGGAAACGAGCAGTACTTC. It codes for CASSPPGQGNEQYF. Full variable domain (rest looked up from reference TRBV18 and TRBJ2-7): NAGVMQNPRHLVRRRGQEARLRCSPMKGHSHVYWYRQLPEEGLKFMVYLQKENIIDESGMPKERFSAEFPKEGPSILRIQQVVRGDSAAYFCASSPPGQGNEQYFGPGTRLTVT.

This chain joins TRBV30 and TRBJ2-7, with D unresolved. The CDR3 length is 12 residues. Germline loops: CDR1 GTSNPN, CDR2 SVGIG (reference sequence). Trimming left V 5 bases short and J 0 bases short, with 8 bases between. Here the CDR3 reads CAWGFSSYEQYF. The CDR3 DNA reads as TGTGCCTGGGGTTTCAGCTCCTACGAGCAGTACTTC. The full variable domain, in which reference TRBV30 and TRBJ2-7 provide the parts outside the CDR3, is SQTIHQWPATLVQPVGSPLSLECTVEGTSNPNLYWYRQAAGRGLQLLFYSVGIGQISSEVPQNLSASRPQDRQFILSSKKLLLSDSGFYLCAWGFSSYEQYFGPGTRLTVT.

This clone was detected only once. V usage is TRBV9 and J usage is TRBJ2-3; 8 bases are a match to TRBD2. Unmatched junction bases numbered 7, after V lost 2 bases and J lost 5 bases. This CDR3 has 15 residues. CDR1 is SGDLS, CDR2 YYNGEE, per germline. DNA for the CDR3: TGTGCCAGCAGCGTTGACGGGGGGGCGCAAGATACGCAGTATTTT. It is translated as CASSVDGGAQDTQYF. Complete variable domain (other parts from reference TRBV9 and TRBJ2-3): DSGVTQTPKHLITATGQRVTLRCSPRSGDLSVYWYQQSLDQGLQFLIQYYNGEERAKGNILERFSAQQFPDLHSELNLSSLELGDSALYFCASSVDGGAQDTQYFGPGTRLTVL.

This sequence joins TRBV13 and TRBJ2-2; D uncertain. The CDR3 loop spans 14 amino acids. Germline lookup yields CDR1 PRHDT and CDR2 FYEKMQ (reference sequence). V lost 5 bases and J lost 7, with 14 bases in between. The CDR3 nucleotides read TGTGCCAGCAGCCAGCCGCCCCGGGTCGGGGAGCTGTTTTTT. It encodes CASSQPPRVGELFF.

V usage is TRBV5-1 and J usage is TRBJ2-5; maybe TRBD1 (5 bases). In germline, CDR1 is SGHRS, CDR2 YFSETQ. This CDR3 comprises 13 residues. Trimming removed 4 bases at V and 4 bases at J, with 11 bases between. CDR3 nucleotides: TGCGCCAGCAGCCCGATAAGGGGAGAGACCCAGTACTTC. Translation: CASSPIRGETQYF.

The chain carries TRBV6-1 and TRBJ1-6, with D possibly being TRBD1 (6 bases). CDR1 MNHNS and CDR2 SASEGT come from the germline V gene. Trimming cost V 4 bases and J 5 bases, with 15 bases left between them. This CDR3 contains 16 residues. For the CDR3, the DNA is TGTGCCAGCAGTGGCCAACAGGGTGGGAATAATTCACCCCTCCACTTT. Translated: CASSGQQGGNNSPLHF.

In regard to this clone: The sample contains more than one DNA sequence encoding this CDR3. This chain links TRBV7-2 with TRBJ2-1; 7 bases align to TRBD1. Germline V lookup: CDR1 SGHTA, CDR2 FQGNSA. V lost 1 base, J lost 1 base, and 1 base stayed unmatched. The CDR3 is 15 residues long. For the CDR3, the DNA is TGTGCCAGCAGCTTAGACAGGGGATCCTACAATGAGCAGTTCTTC. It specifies CASSLDRGSYNEQFF.

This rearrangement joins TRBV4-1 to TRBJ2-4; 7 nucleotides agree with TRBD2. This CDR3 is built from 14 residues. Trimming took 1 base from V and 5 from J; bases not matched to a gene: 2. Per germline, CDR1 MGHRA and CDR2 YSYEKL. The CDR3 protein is CASSQVGGENIQYF. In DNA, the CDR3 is TGCGCCAGCAGCCAAGTTGGGGGGGAAAACATTCAGTACTTC.

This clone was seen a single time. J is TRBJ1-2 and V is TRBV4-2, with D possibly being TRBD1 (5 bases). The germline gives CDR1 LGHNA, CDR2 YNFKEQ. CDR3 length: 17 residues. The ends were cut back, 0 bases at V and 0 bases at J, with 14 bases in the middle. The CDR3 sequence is CASSQDALGTTNYGYTF. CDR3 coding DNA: TGTGCCAGCAGCCAAGATGCTCTGGGGACTACTAACTATGGCTACACCTTC.

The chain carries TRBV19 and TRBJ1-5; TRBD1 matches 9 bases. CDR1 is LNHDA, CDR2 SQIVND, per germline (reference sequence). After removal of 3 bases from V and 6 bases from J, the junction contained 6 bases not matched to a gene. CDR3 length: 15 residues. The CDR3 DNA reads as TGTGCCAGTAGTATGGTGGGACAGGGAATTCAGCCCCAGCATTTT. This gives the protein CASSMVGQGIQPQHF. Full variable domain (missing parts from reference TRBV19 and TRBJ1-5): DGGITQSPKYLFRKEGQNVTLSCEQNLNHDAMYWYRQDPGQGLRLIYYSQIVNDFQKGDIAEGYSVSREKKESFPLTVTSAQKNPTAFYLCASSMVGQGIQPQHFGDGTRLSIL.

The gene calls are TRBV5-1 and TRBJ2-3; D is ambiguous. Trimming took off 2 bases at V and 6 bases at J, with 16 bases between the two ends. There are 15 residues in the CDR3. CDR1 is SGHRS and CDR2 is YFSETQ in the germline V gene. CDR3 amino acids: CASSLSRQVRDTQYF. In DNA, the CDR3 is TGCGCCAGCAGCTTAAGTCGGCAGGTACGGGATACGCAGTATTTT.

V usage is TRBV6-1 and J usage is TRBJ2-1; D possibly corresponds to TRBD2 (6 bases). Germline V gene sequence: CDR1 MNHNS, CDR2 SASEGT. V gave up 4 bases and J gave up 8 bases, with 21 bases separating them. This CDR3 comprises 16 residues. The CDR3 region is CASSGGVGRKGDEQFF. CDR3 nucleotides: TGTGCCAGCAGTGGGGGGGTAGGGAGGAAGGGCGATGAGCAGTTCTTC.

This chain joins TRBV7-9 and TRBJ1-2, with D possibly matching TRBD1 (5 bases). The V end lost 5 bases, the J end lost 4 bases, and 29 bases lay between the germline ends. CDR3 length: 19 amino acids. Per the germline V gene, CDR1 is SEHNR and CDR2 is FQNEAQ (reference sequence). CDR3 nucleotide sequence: TGTGCCAGCAGCCACGGGGAGGGACGGGCAGATAGTTCTTTCTATGGCTACACCTTC. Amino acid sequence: CASSHGEGRADSSFYGYTF. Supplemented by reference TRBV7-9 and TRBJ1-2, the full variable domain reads DTGVSQNPRHKITKRGQNVTFRCDPISEHNRLYWYRQTLGQGPEFLTYFQNEAQLEKSRLLSDRFSAERPKGSFSTLEIQRTEQGDSAMYLCASSHGEGRADSSFYGYTFGSGTRLTVV.

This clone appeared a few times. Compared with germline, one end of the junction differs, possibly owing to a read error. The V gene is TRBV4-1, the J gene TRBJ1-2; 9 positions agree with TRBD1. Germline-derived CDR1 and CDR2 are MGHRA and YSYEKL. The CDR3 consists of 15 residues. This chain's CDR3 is CASSQVGDRVRGYTF. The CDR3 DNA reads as TGTGCCAGCAGCCAAGTTGGGGACAGGGTGAGAGGCTACACCTTC.

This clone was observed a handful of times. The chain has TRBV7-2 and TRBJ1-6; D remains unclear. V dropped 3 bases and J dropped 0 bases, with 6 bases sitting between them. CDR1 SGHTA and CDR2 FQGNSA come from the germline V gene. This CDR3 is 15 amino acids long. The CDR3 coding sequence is TGTGCCAGCAGCTTGATGAGCTCCTATAATTCACCCCTCCACTTT. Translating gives CASSLMSSYNSPLHF.

The CDR3 bases are TGTGCCAGCAGCTTAAATCAGTTTTCACCCCTCCACTTT. Translation gives CASSLNQFSPLHF. This rearrangement joins TRBV7-2 to TRBJ1-6; the D is unclear. Trimming cost V 2 bases and J 9 bases, with 8 bases left between them. The germline gives CDR1 SGHTA, CDR2 FQGNSA. The CDR3 sequence is 13 residues long.

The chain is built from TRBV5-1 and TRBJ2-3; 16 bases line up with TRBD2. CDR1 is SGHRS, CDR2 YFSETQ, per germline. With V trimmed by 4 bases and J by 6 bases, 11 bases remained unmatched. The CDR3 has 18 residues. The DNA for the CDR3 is TGCGCCAGCAGCCCTGGGACTAGCGGGGGGGGAATTTCGGATACGCAGTATTTT. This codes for CASSPGTSGGGISDTQYF.

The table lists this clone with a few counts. CDR3 sequence: CSVDCRDREEGETQYF. The CDR3 DNA sequence: TGCAGCGTGGATTGCCGAGACAGGGAAGAGGGAGAGACCCAGTACTTC. The chain recombines TRBV29-1 with TRBJ2-5, with 7 bases aligning to TRBD1. Germline trimming cut 6 bases from V and 4 bases from J; bases unmatched to any gene: 17. The CDR3 sequence is 16 residues long. From germline, CDR1 is SQVTM and CDR2 ANQGSEA.

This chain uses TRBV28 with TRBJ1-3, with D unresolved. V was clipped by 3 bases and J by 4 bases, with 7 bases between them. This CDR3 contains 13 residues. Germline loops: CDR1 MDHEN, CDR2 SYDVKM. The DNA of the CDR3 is TGTGCCAGCAGTTTCCCGGGGGGAAACACCATATATTTT. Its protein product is CASSFPGGNTIYF.

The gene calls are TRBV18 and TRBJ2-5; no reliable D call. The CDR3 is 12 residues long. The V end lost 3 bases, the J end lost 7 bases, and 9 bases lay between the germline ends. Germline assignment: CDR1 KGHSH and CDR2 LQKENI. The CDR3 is CASSPTAATQYF. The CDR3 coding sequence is TGTGCCAGCTCACCTACCGCGGCGACCCAGTACTTC.

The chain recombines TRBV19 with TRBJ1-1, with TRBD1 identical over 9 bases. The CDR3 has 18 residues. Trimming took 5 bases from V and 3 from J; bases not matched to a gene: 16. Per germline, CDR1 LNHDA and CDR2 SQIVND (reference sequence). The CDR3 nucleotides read TGTGCCAGTAGTCCCCATGGCCCCGGGACAGGGAAGGACACTGAAGCTTTCTTT. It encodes CASSPHGPGTGKDTEAFF.

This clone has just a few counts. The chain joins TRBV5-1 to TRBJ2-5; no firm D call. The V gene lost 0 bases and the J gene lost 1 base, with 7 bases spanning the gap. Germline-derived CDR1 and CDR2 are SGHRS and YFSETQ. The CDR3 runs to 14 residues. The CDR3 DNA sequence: TGCGCCAGCAGCTTGGACAGAACCCAAGAGACCCAGTACTTC. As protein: CASSLDRTQETQYF. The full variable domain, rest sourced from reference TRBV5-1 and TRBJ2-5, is KAGVTQTPRYLIKTRGQQVTLSCSPISGHRSVSWYQQTPGQGLQFLFEYFSETQRNKGNFPGRFSGRQFSNSRSEMNVSTLELGDSALYLCASSLDRTQETQYFGPGTRLLVL.

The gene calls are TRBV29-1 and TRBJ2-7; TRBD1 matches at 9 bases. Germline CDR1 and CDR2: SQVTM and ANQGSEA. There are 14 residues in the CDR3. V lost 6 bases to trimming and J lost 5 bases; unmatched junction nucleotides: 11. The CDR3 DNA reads TGCAGCGTGACCGGGACAGGGAAATTCAACGAGCAGTACTTC. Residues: CSVTGTGKFNEQYF.

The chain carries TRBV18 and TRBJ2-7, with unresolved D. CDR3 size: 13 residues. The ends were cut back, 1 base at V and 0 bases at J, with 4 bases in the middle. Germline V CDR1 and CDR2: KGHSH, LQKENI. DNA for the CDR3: TGTGCCAGCTCACCACGCAGCTCCTACGAGCAGTACTTC. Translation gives CASSPRSSYEQYF.

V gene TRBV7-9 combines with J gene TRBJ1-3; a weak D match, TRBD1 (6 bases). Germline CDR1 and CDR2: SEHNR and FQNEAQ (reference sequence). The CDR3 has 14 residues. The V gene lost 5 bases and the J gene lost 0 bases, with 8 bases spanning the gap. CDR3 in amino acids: CASSPRGSGNTIYF. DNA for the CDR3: TGTGCCAGCAGCCCCAGGGGCTCTGGAAACACCATATATTTT.

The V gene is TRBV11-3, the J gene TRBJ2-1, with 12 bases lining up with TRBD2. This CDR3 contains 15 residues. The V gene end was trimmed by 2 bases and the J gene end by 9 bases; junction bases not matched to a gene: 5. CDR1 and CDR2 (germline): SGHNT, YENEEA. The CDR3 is CASSLLAGGRSEQFF. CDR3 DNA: TGTGCCAGCAGCTTACTAGCGGGGGGGCGAAGTGAGCAGTTCTTC. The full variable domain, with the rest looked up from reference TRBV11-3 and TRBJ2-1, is EAGVVQSPRYKIIEKKQPVAFWCNPISGHNTLYWYLQNLGQGPELLIRYENEEAVDDSQLPKDRFSAERLKGVDSTLKIQPAELGDSAVYLCASSLLAGGRSEQFFGPGTRLTVL.

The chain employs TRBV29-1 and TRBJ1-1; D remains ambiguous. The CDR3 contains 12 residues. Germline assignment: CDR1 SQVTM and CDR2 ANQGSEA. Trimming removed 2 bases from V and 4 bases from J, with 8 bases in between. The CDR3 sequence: CSVERAGTEAFF. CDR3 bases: TGCAGCGTTGAAAGGGCGGGCACTGAAGCTTTCTTT. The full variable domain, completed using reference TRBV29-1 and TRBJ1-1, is SAVISQKPSRDICQRGTSLTIQCQVDSQVTMMFWYRQQPGQSLTLIATANQGSEATYESGFVIDKFPISRPNLTFSTLTVSNMSPEDSSIYLCSVERAGTEAFFGQGTRLTVV.

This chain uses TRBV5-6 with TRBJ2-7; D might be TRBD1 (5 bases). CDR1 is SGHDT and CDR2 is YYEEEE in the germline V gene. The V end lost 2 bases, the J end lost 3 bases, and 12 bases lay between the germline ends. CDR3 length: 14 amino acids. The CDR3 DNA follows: TGTGCCAGCAGCTTTGTTGACAGAAGCTACGAGCAGTACTTC. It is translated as CASSFVDRSYEQYF.

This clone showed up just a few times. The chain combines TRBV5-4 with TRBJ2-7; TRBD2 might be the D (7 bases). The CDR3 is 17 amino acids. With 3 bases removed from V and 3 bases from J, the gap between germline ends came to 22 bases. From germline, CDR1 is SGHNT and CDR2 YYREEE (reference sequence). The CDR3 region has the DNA TGTGCCAGCAGCTCCGATTTTGGCGGGGGCGTTATCTACGAGCAGTACTTC. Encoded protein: CASSSDFGGGVIYEQYF.